A selection of T cell receptor beta chains follows, all from one sample in a study of response to subunit inactivated influenza vaccine. TCRdb used MiXCR to reprocess the RT-PCR reads, holding one entry per CDR3 protein. The table lists about 160,000 distinct CDR3 sequences, approximately 11% of them singletons. Sequencing was performed on non-naive T cells sorted from PBMCs, taken roughly 45 days after vaccination. The receptors originated from a man aged 45-60 years who received an inactivated influenza vaccine. CDR3s include the opening cysteine and the closing phenylalanine or tryptophan. The order of the fields is clone size, V gene, D gene, CDR3 length, J gene, CDR3 DNA, CDR3 protein. D genes are given only for firm matches. Where a row states a size, it is once, few, many or the class of an expanded clone; other rows omit it.

abundance: -
v_gene: TRBV28
d_gene: -
len: 11
j_gene: TRBJ1-2
CDR3nt: TGTGCCACCAGGACAGTGGTAGGCTACACCTTC
CDR3aa: CATRTVVGYTF

abundance: many
v_gene: TRBV7-9
d_gene: -
len: 14
j_gene: TRBJ2-3
CDR3nt: TGTGCCAGCAGCTCCGGTTATAGCACAGATACGCAGTATTTT
CDR3aa: CASSSGYSTDTQYF

abundance: -
v_gene: TRBV12-3/TRBV12-4
d_gene: TRBD1
len: 13
j_gene: TRBJ1-1
CDR3nt: TGTGCCAGCAGCGGACAGGGGTTCCCTGAAGCTTTCTTT
CDR3aa: CASSGQGFPEAFF

abundance: many
v_gene: TRBV12-3/TRBV12-4
d_gene: -
len: 11
j_gene: TRBJ2-3
CDR3nt: TGTGCCAGCAGTGTGCGAGATACGCAGTATTTT
CDR3aa: CASSVRDTQYF

abundance: few
v_gene: TRBV3-1
d_gene: -
len: 13
j_gene: TRBJ1-5
CDR3nt: TGTGCCAGCAGCCAAGATCTTGTTCAGCCCCAGCATTTT
CDR3aa: CASSQDLVQPQHF

abundance: -
v_gene: TRBV20-1
d_gene: -
len: 16
j_gene: TRBJ2-1
CDR3nt: TGCAGTGCTAAGGTATCCGGGGCGACTCGGTACAATGAGCAGTTCTTC
CDR3aa: CSAKVSGATRYNEQFF

abundance: few
v_gene: TRBV20-1
d_gene: TRBD2
len: 14
j_gene: TRBJ2-1
CDR3nt: TGCAGTGCTAGAACACAAGATACTAGCGGGAGTGTGTTCTTC
CDR3aa: CSARTQDTSGSVFF

abundance: many
v_gene: TRBV5-1
d_gene: -
len: 15
j_gene: TRBJ1-5
CDR3nt: TGCGCCAGCAGCCCTTCCGGGGTCCTCAATCAGCCCCAGCATTTT
CDR3aa: CASSPSGVLNQPQHF

abundance: few
v_gene: TRBV4-3
d_gene: -
len: 19
j_gene: TRBJ2-6
CDR3nt: TGCGCCAGCAGCCAAGATTGGGCAGGAGACCACTCTGGGGCCAACGTCCTGACTTTC
CDR3aa: CASSQDWAGDHSGANVLTF

abundance: -
v_gene: TRBV20-1
d_gene: -
len: 15
j_gene: TRBJ2-4
CDR3nt: TGCAGTGCTAGGGGGGACTTAGTAACAGCAAACATTCAGTACTTC
CDR3aa: CSARGDLVTANIQYF

abundance: many
v_gene: TRBV29-1
d_gene: -
len: 11
j_gene: TRBJ2-7
CDR3nt: TGCAGCGTTGAAGTCGCCCAAGTGGCGTACTTC
CDR3aa: CSVEVAQVAYF

abundance: -
v_gene: TRBV20-1
d_gene: TRBD1
len: 15
j_gene: TRBJ2-1
CDR3nt: TGCAGTGCTAGAACCCTGCAGGGGGCCTACAATGAGCAGTTCTTC
CDR3aa: CSARTLQGAYNEQFF

abundance: many
v_gene: TRBV27
d_gene: -
len: 14
j_gene: TRBJ2-1
CDR3nt: TGTGCCAGCAGTAGACCCGGGACATACAATGAGCAGTTCTTC
CDR3aa: CASSRPGTYNEQFF

abundance: -
v_gene: TRBV4-3
d_gene: -
len: 13
j_gene: TRBJ2-5
CDR3nt: TGCGCCAGCAGCCAAGGACTAGTCGAGACCCAGTACTTC
CDR3aa: CASSQGLVETQYF

abundance: few
v_gene: TRBV28
d_gene: -
len: 19
j_gene: TRBJ1-4
CDR3nt: TGTGCCAGCGTCCGATCGGGTCTCCTTAACATTGCAACTAATGAAAAACTGTTTTTT
CDR3aa: CASVRSGLLNIATNEKLFF

abundance: few
v_gene: TRBV3-1
d_gene: -
len: 15
j_gene: TRBJ1-2
CDR3nt: TGTGCCAGCAGCCATCAAGCTACCTCTAACTATGGCTACACCTTC
CDR3aa: CASSHQATSNYGYTF

abundance: -
v_gene: TRBV6-1
d_gene: -
len: 18
j_gene: TRBJ2-2
CDR3nt: TGTGCCAGCAGTGACCTTTCCTTCGCCGCTACCTTCACCGGGGAGCTGTTTTTT
CDR3aa: CASSDLSFAATFTGELFF

abundance: -
v_gene: TRBV9
d_gene: -
len: 16
j_gene: TRBJ2-5
CDR3nt: TGTGCCAGCAGCGTAGGGGAGCGGGTAGACCAAGAGACCCAGTACTTC
CDR3aa: CASSVGERVDQETQYF

abundance: many
v_gene: TRBV5-1
d_gene: -
len: 17
j_gene: TRBJ2-3
CDR3nt: TGCGCCAGCAGCTTGGGATTGGGAGTGCTGAAAACAGATACGCAGTATTTT
CDR3aa: CASSLGLGVLKTDTQYF

abundance: few
v_gene: TRBV2
d_gene: -
len: 17
j_gene: TRBJ1-2
CDR3nt: TGTGCCAGCAGCATTCTGGAGGCGGGGCCTGTTAACTATGGCTACACCTTC
CDR3aa: CASSILEAGPVNYGYTF

abundance: many
v_gene: TRBV7-2
d_gene: TRBD1
len: 16
j_gene: TRBJ1-6
CDR3nt: TGTGCCAGCAGCTTAGTCGGGACGGACAGGAGATCACCCCTCCACTTT
CDR3aa: CASSLVGTDRRSPLHF

abundance: -
v_gene: TRBV28
d_gene: -
len: 12
j_gene: TRBJ2-1
CDR3nt: TGTGCCAGCAGTTACAGCCACAATGAGCAGTTCTTC
CDR3aa: CASSYSHNEQFF

abundance: few
v_gene: TRBV11-2
d_gene: TRBD1
len: 12
j_gene: TRBJ2-1
CDR3nt: TGTGCCAGCAGCTCCCTAACAGGGGTGCAGTTCTTC
CDR3aa: CASSSLTGVQFF

abundance: few
v_gene: TRBV24-1
d_gene: TRBD1
len: 15
j_gene: TRBJ1-5
CDR3nt: TGTGCCACCAGTTTCGGGACAGGGGACAATCAGCCCCAGCATTTT
CDR3aa: CATSFGTGDNQPQHF

abundance: -
v_gene: TRBV6-2/TRBV6-3
d_gene: TRBD2
len: 14
j_gene: TRBJ2-1
CDR3nt: TGTGCCAGCACGAGTAGCGGGGGGATCAATGAGCAGTTCTTC
CDR3aa: CASTSSGGINEQFF

abundance: few
v_gene: TRBV4-3
d_gene: -
len: 13
j_gene: TRBJ2-7
CDR3nt: TGCGCCAGCAGCCAAGAATTTGGTAGGGGGCAGTACTTC
CDR3aa: CASSQEFGRGQYF

abundance: many
v_gene: TRBV29-1
d_gene: TRBD1
len: 15
j_gene: TRBJ2-5
CDR3nt: TGCAGCGTTGAAGATAAGGGACAGGGGCCGGAGACCCAGTACTTC
CDR3aa: CSVEDKGQGPETQYF

abundance: -
v_gene: TRBV7-2
d_gene: -
len: 13
j_gene: TRBJ2-7
CDR3nt: TGTGCCAGCAGCTTAGATCCAGTCTACGAGCAGTACTTC
CDR3aa: CASSLDPVYEQYF

abundance: once
v_gene: TRBV28
d_gene: -
len: 19
j_gene: TRBJ2-1
CDR3nt: TGTGCCAGCAGTTTACCCCCCCCCGGGAAAGGTAAGGTCTACAATGAGCAGTTCTTC
CDR3aa: CASSLPPPGKGKVYNEQFF

abundance: few
v_gene: TRBV5-6
d_gene: -
len: 15
j_gene: TRBJ2-3
CDR3nt: TGTGCCAGCAGCTCGATGACTAGAGGCACAGATACGCAGTATTTT
CDR3aa: CASSSMTRGTDTQYF

abundance: -
v_gene: TRBV3-1
d_gene: TRBD1
len: 19
j_gene: TRBJ2-3
CDR3nt: TGTGCCAGCAGCCCGGGGACAGGGGGCGCCTGGGGTGGCACAGATACGCAGTATTTT
CDR3aa: CASSPGTGGAWGGTDTQYF

abundance: -
v_gene: TRBV6-1
d_gene: TRBD2
len: 17
j_gene: TRBJ2-1
CDR3nt: TGTGCCAGCAGCTTGAACAGCGGGAGGGCCGCCTACAATGAGCAGTTCTTC
CDR3aa: CASSLNSGRAAYNEQFF

abundance: medium-sized
v_gene: TRBV7-3
d_gene: -
len: 13
j_gene: TRBJ1-2
CDR3nt: TGTGCCAGCAGCTTAGAACAGGGTGGCGGCTACACCTTC
CDR3aa: CASSLEQGGGYTF

abundance: few
v_gene: TRBV6-1
d_gene: -
len: 13
j_gene: TRBJ2-1
CDR3nt: TGTGCCAGCAGCCGGACGAAGTACAATGAGCAGTTCTTC
CDR3aa: CASSRTKYNEQFF

abundance: -
v_gene: TRBV14
d_gene: TRBD1
len: 16
j_gene: TRBJ2-2
CDR3nt: TGTGCCAGCAGCCGGCCGGGACAGGGGAACACCGGGGAGCTGTTTTTT
CDR3aa: CASSRPGQGNTGELFF

abundance: many
v_gene: TRBV12-3/TRBV12-4
d_gene: TRBD1
len: 16
j_gene: TRBJ1-1
CDR3nt: TGTGCCAGCCGTTTTGGGACAGGGGCTAAGAACACTGAAGCTTTCTTT
CDR3aa: CASRFGTGAKNTEAFF

abundance: -
v_gene: TRBV27
d_gene: TRBD2
len: 16
j_gene: TRBJ2-1
CDR3nt: TGTGCCAGCAGAGAAGGGGCTAGCGTGGGGAGGGATGAGCAGTTCTTC
CDR3aa: CASREGASVGRDEQFF

abundance: many
v_gene: TRBV4-3
d_gene: TRBD1
len: 15
j_gene: TRBJ1-3
CDR3nt: TGCGCCAGCAGCCATGGGACAGGGAACGGAAACACCATATATTTT
CDR3aa: CASSHGTGNGNTIYF

abundance: many
v_gene: TRBV12-3/TRBV12-4
d_gene: -
len: 14
j_gene: TRBJ2-7
CDR3nt: TGTGCCAGCAGTTTCAGTCTCGGGTGGTACGAGCAGTACTTC
CDR3aa: CASSFSLGWYEQYF

abundance: -
v_gene: TRBV5-1
d_gene: TRBD1
len: 13
j_gene: TRBJ2-7
CDR3nt: TGCGCCAGCAACCCGGGACAGACCTACGAGCAGTACTTC
CDR3aa: CASNPGQTYEQYF

abundance: many
v_gene: TRBV7-9
d_gene: TRBD2
len: 17
j_gene: TRBJ2-1
CDR3nt: TGTGCCAGCAGCGACGATTTACTAGCGGGGCGAAACAATGAGCAGTTCTTC
CDR3aa: CASSDDLLAGRNNEQFF

abundance: many
v_gene: TRBV2
d_gene: -
len: 14
j_gene: TRBJ1-2
CDR3nt: TGTGCCAGCAGTGACCAGACAGACTACTATGGCTACACCTTC
CDR3aa: CASSDQTDYYGYTF

abundance: many
v_gene: TRBV7-2
d_gene: TRBD1
len: 15
j_gene: TRBJ1-1
CDR3nt: TGTGCCAGCAGCCGGGGACAGCTATTGGGCACTGAAGCTTTCTTT
CDR3aa: CASSRGQLLGTEAFF

abundance: -
v_gene: TRBV5-6
d_gene: TRBD1
len: 16
j_gene: TRBJ2-3
CDR3nt: TGTGCCAGCAGCGGAACGGGGACAGCCCAGCAGGATACGCAGTATTTT
CDR3aa: CASSGTGTAQQDTQYF

abundance: -
v_gene: TRBV3-1
d_gene: TRBD1
len: 13
j_gene: TRBJ2-7
CDR3nt: TGTGCCAGCAGCCCCAGGGGGCTCTACGGGCAGTACTTC
CDR3aa: CASSPRGLYGQYF

abundance: few
v_gene: TRBV27
d_gene: -
len: 16
j_gene: TRBJ1-1
CDR3nt: TGTGCCAGCAGTTTATCGGGGCAGGCCCTGAACACTGAAGCTTTCTTT
CDR3aa: CASSLSGQALNTEAFF

abundance: few
v_gene: TRBV12-3/TRBV12-4
d_gene: -
len: 16
j_gene: TRBJ1-1
CDR3nt: TGTGCCAGCAGCCGCGAGCTTCGACAGGCGAACACTGAAGCTTTCTTT
CDR3aa: CASSRELRQANTEAFF

abundance: -
v_gene: TRBV7-9
d_gene: -
len: 15
j_gene: TRBJ1-5
CDR3nt: TGTGCCAGCAGCCGCGGAGGGCGGCGGGGTCAGCCCCAGCATTTT
CDR3aa: CASSRGGRRGQPQHF

abundance: -
v_gene: TRBV20-1
d_gene: TRBD1
len: 12
j_gene: TRBJ1-2
CDR3nt: TGCAGTGCTAGACCAGGGGGTTCGGGCTACACCTTC
CDR3aa: CSARPGGSGYTF

abundance: -
v_gene: TRBV6-2/TRBV6-3
d_gene: -
len: 16
j_gene: TRBJ2-1
CDR3nt: TGTGCCAGCAGCCATCGGGGGCGCAGGACCTACAATGAGCAGTTCTTC
CDR3aa: CASSHRGRRTYNEQFF

abundance: few
v_gene: TRBV7-2
d_gene: -
len: 12
j_gene: TRBJ1-4
CDR3nt: TGTGCCAGCACGTTCCGGGGGGAAAAACTGTTTTTT
CDR3aa: CASTFRGEKLFF

abundance: -
v_gene: TRBV6-1
d_gene: -
len: 14
j_gene: TRBJ2-7
CDR3nt: TGTGCCAGCAGTGGGGGGGGCGTTTCCTACGAGCAGTACTTC
CDR3aa: CASSGGGVSYEQYF

abundance: many
v_gene: TRBV20-1
d_gene: TRBD2
len: 19
j_gene: TRBJ2-1
CDR3nt: TGCAGTGCAGACCGGGGACTAGCGGGAGTAGGAGTCTCCTACAATGAGCAGTTCTTC
CDR3aa: CSADRGLAGVGVSYNEQFF

abundance: many
v_gene: TRBV7-3
d_gene: -
len: 14
j_gene: TRBJ2-5
CDR3nt: TGTGCCAGCAGCTCAATGGGGGGCCAAGAGACCCAGTACTTC
CDR3aa: CASSSMGGQETQYF

abundance: many
v_gene: TRBV10-3
d_gene: TRBD2
len: 15
j_gene: TRBJ2-1
CDR3nt: TGTGCCATCAGAGAGGGACTAGCGGGGGGGATTGAGCAGTTCTTC
CDR3aa: CAIREGLAGGIEQFF